This T cell receptor (beta chain) was identified in a study of T-cell memory formation after mild COVID-19. About the research overall: TCR clusters largely stayed donor specific.

CDR1 and CDR2 (germline): LGHDT, YNNKEL (reference sequence). With V trimmed by 3 bases and J by 4 bases, 5 bases remained unmatched. The CDR3 loop spans 14 amino acids. Study-wide points: Pre-infection memory held some responding clones, suggesting pre-existing cross-reactive T cells responded. Day 15 to 85 contracting clones showed balanced CD4/CD8; day 15 to 37 expanders favored CD4+.

This clonotype was recorded many times. The target antigen is unknown. TCRdb independently ran MiXCR on the 5' RACE reads; one entry per CDR3 protein. The sample lists 400,000 to 500,000 distinct CDR3 sequences; roughly 20% were seen once. The sequenced sample was PBMCs or a T cell subset sorted from them (not recorded which). The receptor comes from an adult woman who had mild COVID-19 (a few samples of this study predate the infection). Cell type and time point are not known. V and J are TRBV3-1 and TRBJ1-1; 7 positions agree with TRBD1. The CDR3 DNA sequence: TGTGCCAGCAGCCACTCAGGGGGGGGCACTGAAGCTTTCTTT. Amino acids: CASSHSGGGTEAFF.